This T cell receptor (beta chain) was profiled in a study of cytomegalovirus exposure and HLA in healthy donors (dated by TCRdb to between 2016 and 2019). With respect to the entire study: An earlier analysis of several hundred of the donors reported roughly 300 Gb of sequence data and roughly 110 million unique TCR beta sequences from some 180 million T cells. About 280 gigabases of sequencing data and around 87 million unique TCR sequences were included in an early release covering about 700 HLA-typed donors. Of the roughly 400 genotyped donors, about 80% fell in the genetic ancestry cluster associated with self-reported Caucasian donors. The study was designed to test whether signatures of past pathogen exposure could be identified by cataloging public T cell receptors. The T cell repertoires of 550 to 850 subjects were profiled by immunosequencing and related to cytomegalovirus serostatus. In addition to the first cohort of around 670 subjects, a separate validation cohort of 100 to 150 different subjects was used. High-throughput TCR immunosequencing, statistical association of individual TCRs with disease status, and machine learning were combined to predict cytomegalovirus infection status. To study patterns of TCR occurrence, a later analysis re-analyzed previously published TCR beta repertoires from several hundred donors and added high-resolution HLA genotyping. Rather than drawing on any new phenotypic data, the later analysis identified candidate immune exposures from TCR beta sequences and the way those sequences occurred across donors. An earlier analysis of some 600 of the donors applied high-throughput TCR beta sequencing to assess whether each TCR beta V gene segment acted as functional or pseudogenic. Donor age, sex, ethnicity and CMV serostatus were collected together with the repertoire data. A later genetic analysis took genome-wide SNP genotypes for about 65% of the 666 donors and used that subset as a discovery cohort. All discovery cohort repertoires had been generated using a single sequencing platform. Class I and class II HLA loci were covered by the typing at four-digit resolution. The number of typed donors differed by locus: about 620-630 for A, B, C, DRB1 and DQB1; 522 for DQA1; 606 for DPA1; and roughly 470 for DPB1. Roughly five DR-DQ haplotypes were handled as single units for association and clustering because linkage in the cohort was strong. Among some 410 genotyped donors of the cohort, an average of roughly 240,000 unique TCR beta nucleotide sequences were sequenced per donor, around 20% of them non-productive.

The cohort was made up of 500 to 800 healthy bone marrow donors. All cohort members were sampled while nominally healthy, although unrecorded immune exposures were likely present. The donor was CMV seronegative and was included in the group of a few hundred seronegative cohort members. A peripheral blood sample was provided by each donor, and peripheral blood mononuclear cells were used for TCR beta sequencing. The Qiagen DNeasy Blood Extraction Kit was used to extract genomic DNA from the blood cell samples. Preparation of the library involved the immunoSEQ multiplex PCR assay. A mixture of 60 forward primers for TCR Vbeta segments and 13 reverse primers for TCR Jbeta segments was used in the multiplex PCR. A multiplex PCR assay on genomic DNA amplified the CDR3 region of rearranged TCR beta genes. On the Illumina HiSeq System, the amplified TCR beta libraries were sequenced as 87-base-pair reads. Under the source paper's analysis protocol: A later analysis tallied around 82 million unique TCR beta chains across the 610 or so repertoires, and about 12 million of those chains were shared by two or more donors. Raw reads were error-corrected and collapsed into unique sequences by a nearest-neighbor algorithm in which closely related sequences were merged to remove PCR and sequencing errors. To assign V, D and J gene segments, CDR3 sequences were aligned to IMGT reference sequences. For a sequence to be retained, at least a six-nucleotide match to both a V gene segment and a J gene segment was required. A rearrangement counted as productive if the CDR3 had no stop codons and remained in frame with V and J, and every other rearrangement counted as non-productive. Following IMGT convention, CDR3 was defined as the stretch from the second conserved V-encoded cysteine to the conserved J-encoded phenylalanine. The earlier analysis of 500 to 650 of the donors excluded any sequence lacking an unambiguous match to a single V gene segment. In an earlier analysis of several hundred of the donors, V segments were called functional above 56.7% productive rearrangements and were called segregating when the between-donor standard deviation exceeded 5%. To diagnose cytomegalovirus status from the catalog of TCR beta chain sequences, a statistical classification framework was built. In a later analysis, V and J genes were assigned by comparing TCR nucleotide sequences against IMGT/GENE-DB human TR gene sequences. In a later analysis, CDR3 sequences and most-parsimonious VDJ recombination scenarios were assigned using the TCRdist pipeline. In a later analysis, each TCR beta chain was defined by its CDR3 amino acid sequence together with its V-gene family, and reads lacking a unique V-gene family were excluded. In a later analysis, 550 to 650 highly shared, low-generation-probability nucleotide sequences were removed to address suspected cross-contamination and a sequencing artifact. In a later analysis, a clonal expansion index was calculated for each public chain from normalized within-repertoire ranks of inferred template counts. A later analysis computed generation probabilities with a VDJ recombination model fitted to out-of-frame rearrangements, and checked the results against IGoR. In a later analysis, TCR-TCR, TCR-HLA and TCR-CMV co-occurrence was scored with hypergeometric tests, and a repertoire-size bias correction was applied to TCR pairs. In a later analysis, false discovery rates were estimated by permuting HLA or CMV assignments 20 times. A later analysis grouped co-occurring TCRs with DBSCAN, adding TCRdist sequence similarity when clustering within HLA-allele-positive subsets. Repertoires with fewer than 30,000 or more than 120,000 public chains were left out of co-occurrence clustering, as were five repertoires with anomalous nucleotide sharing. The immuneACCESS repertoire file appears here via TCRdb, limited to in-frame rearrangements. These files lack a portion of the clones; in checked studies, under half of the deficit traces to unresolved V genes, and the cause of the others is not known. V and J calls and clone size are copied from that table; D and trimming were computed from the DNA. This sample lists about 200,000 clones; about nine tenths were detected once. 1% to 1.5% of the sample is in the top ten clones.

Comment on this clone: Its antigen is not yet known. No quality values exist for individual bases; no much larger clone is one base distant.

Results and caveats for the whole study, not just this receptor: According to a later analysis, parvovirus B19, influenza, CMV and Epstein-Barr virus appeared linked to several top co-occurrence clusters. Strong co-occurrence of HLA alleles, especially DR and DQ, made assigning TCR associations to individual alleles difficult. For the cohort, immune exposure information was limited to CMV serostatus. In vitro tests confirmed that three of the cytomegalovirus-associated TCR beta chains recognize cytomegalovirus antigens. A later genetic analysis reported fewer N-insertions in productive TCRs among donors in an Asian-associated ancestry cluster than the roughly 670-donor mean. Because HLA typing was unavailable for some donors at each locus, only the typed subset was used in association tests. Most CMV-associated TCR beta chains appeared to be HLA-restricted in a later analysis, and the HLA associations seemed to be driven largely by CMV exposure. A cluster of highly shared sequence variants was judged likely to be a technical artifact of the sequencing pipeline. Most TCR sequences were observed very rarely across donors, whereas some public TCRs were present in many individuals. In a later analysis, the rate of TCR association differed among HLA loci, with DRB1 alleles having the most associated TCRs and HLA-C alleles having the fewest. This cohort had only TCR beta chains sequenced, and the lack of alpha or paired-chain data limited which features could be detected. It was suggested by the authors that the approach could potentially be generalized to other disease states and immunological phenotypes. Roughly uniform sequencing depth across donors was assumed in presence/absence analyses, although this assumption may not hold. In an earlier analysis of approximately 590 of the donors, most TCR beta V segments appeared in productive rearrangements about 90% or about 30% of the time, broadly matching IMGT annotations. Cytomegalovirus status was reported to be diagnosed by the classifier with high specificity and sensitivity in both the original and validation cohorts. A further reported finding was that TCR beta sequences accurately predicted the HLA-A and HLA-B alleles for most subjects in the first cohort. Some 15 rarely observed V segments, including chromosome 9 orphons, were excluded from the earlier analysis of some 590 of the donors because counts were too low. V-gene and J-gene trimming of TCR beta chains was associated with a missense DCLRE1C variant in a later genetic analysis, and the association was replicated in an independent cohort. Linkage disequilibrium might explain the correlated functional status among segregating V segments, but an unknown experimental factor could not be excluded. The study listed 170 or so TCR beta chains as associated with cytomegalovirus. Specific HLA alleles were associated with more than 15,000 TCR beta sequences at a false discovery rate of 0.05 in a later analysis. Compared with equally common non-associated chains, HLA-associated TCR beta chains in a later analysis were more clonally expanded and had lower generation probabilities.

Sequenced sample: PBMCs. This TCR derives from a man younger than 45 in good health and CMV-seronegative.

The encoded CDR3 is CASSFRTPYSNQPQHF. The bases read TGTGCCAGCAGTTTCAGGACACCCTATAGCAATCAGCCCCAGCATTTT. The rearrangement combines TRBV28 with TRBJ1-5, with a tentative D gene TRBD1 over 5 matching bases. The CDR3 numbers 16 residues from cysteine through phenylalanine. The sequence is cut down to CDR3 DNA, 48 bases in frame from base 1. V drops 3 bases and J drops 0 bases, leaving 12 bases in between. The germline V gene gives CDR1 as MDHEN and CDR2 as SYDVKM.